This T cell receptor beta chain was profiled in a study of identical twins. TCRdb reprocessed the 5' RACE reads via MiXCR and lists one record per CDR3 protein. The table lists about 690,000 distinct CDR3 sequences, approximately 6% of them singletons. This CDR3 is built from 15 residues. The V end was cut by 6 bases, the J end by 2 bases, with 16 bases between. The germline V gene encodes CDR1 LGHDT and CDR2 YNNKEL (reference sequence). V usage is TRBV3-1 and J usage is TRBJ2-5, with D possibly TRBD1 on 5 matching bases. The sample comprised naive T cells sorted from blood. The source of this sequence is a man aged 18 to 29 in good health. The CDR3 sequence: CASRNPVGLQETQYF. The CDR3 DNA reads as TGTGCCAGCAGGAACCCGGTGGGGCTACAAGAGACCCAGTACTTC.